A single sample gave rise to the 3 T cell receptor beta chains below, sequenced in a study of cytomegalovirus exposure and HLA in healthy donors. Only in-frame clones appear in the TCRdb table, and some are missing; sequencing was by immunoSEQ multiplex PCR. In the table there are 100,000 to 150,000 clones, roughly nine tenths of which are singletons. Input material: PBMCs. The source is a woman aged 18-29 years in good health and CMV-seronegative.

The V gene is TRBV6-1, the J gene TRBJ1-5; 7 bases align to TRBD1. The CDR3 totals 13 residues. The V gene end was trimmed by 1 base and the J gene end by 15 bases; junction bases not matched to a gene: 9. CDR1 and CDR2 from the germline V gene are MNHNS and SASEGT. CDR3 bases: TGTGCCAGCAGTGAAGGCGACAGGGCGGACGTGCATTTT. Translating it yields CASSEGDRADVHF.

This clone has more than one count but fewer than ten. The V gene is TRBV25-1, the J gene TRBJ2-7; TRBD2 is a possible D gene (5 bases). CDR1 and CDR2 from the germline V gene are MGHDK and SYGVNS. Between the trimmed V and J ends, which lost 4 bases and 6 bases, there was a span of 16 bases. This CDR3 has 14 amino acids. The DNA of the CDR3 is TGTGCCAGCAGTGCGACGGGGTCCTACGGCGAGCAGTACTTC. It yields the protein CASSATGSYGEQYF.

The chain joins TRBV28 to TRBJ2-7, with TRBD2 identical over 7 bases. Per the germline V gene, CDR1 is MDHEN and CDR2 is SYDVKM. Trimming took 10 bases from V and 3 from J; bases not matched to a gene: 9. The CDR3 has 13 amino acids. CDR3 residues: CATLELAGYEQYF. The CDR3 DNA sequence: TGTGCCACTCTAGAGTTAGCGGGCTACGAGCAGTACTTC.